Listed below are T cell receptor beta chains from one sample, sequenced in a study of spatial heterogeneity in lung cancer. In TCRdb, the 5' RACE reads were re-called with MiXCR into one record per CDR3 protein. This table has nearly 25,000 distinct CDR3 sequences, under 9.5% appearing once. Material: lung tumor tissue, obtained at surgery. The receptors derive from a male donor with early-stage non-small cell lung cancer. CDR3s include the opening cysteine and the closing phenylalanine or tryptophan. D genes are given only for firm matches. The size entry is marked missing in some rows and otherwise reads once, few, many or a size class.

j_call d_call clone_size v_call cdr3_nt cdr3_aa
TRBJ1-1 TRBD1 medium-sized TRBV10-3 TGTGCCATCAGTAGGACAGGGGGTACGAACACTGAAGCTTTCTTT CAISRTGGTNTEAFF
TRBJ1-2 . many TRBV29-1 TGCAGCGTTTACCATTCCGACCAACGCGGCTACACCTTC CSVYHSDQRGYTF
TRBJ2-7 . . TRBV20-1 TGCAGTGCTAGAGCCCCGCCGGGACAAGCCCAGAGGGGGACCTACGAGCAGTACTTC CSARAPPGQAQRGTYEQYF
TRBJ2-1 TRBD1 many TRBV7-9 TGTGCCAGCAGTCGCGCGGGACAGGGGGCCCATGAGCAGTTCTTC CASSRAGQGAHEQFF
TRBJ1-6 . many TRBV28 TGTGCCAGCAGTCAGGGGAGAGTGGGATCACCCCTCCACTTT CASSQGRVGSPLHF
TRBJ2-7 . many TRBV3-1 TGTGCCAGCAGCCAACGGGCATCCTACGAGCAGTACTTC CASSQRASYEQYF
TRBJ2-3 TRBD1 many TRBV5-1 TGCGCCAGCAGCATAGACAGGGTTACAGATACGCAGTATTTT CASSIDRVTDTQYF
TRBJ1-2 . many TRBV7-8 TGTGCCAGCAGCTTAGAGCTAAGGGCCTATGGCTACACCTTC CASSLELRAYGYTF
TRBJ2-1 . many TRBV27 TGTGCCAGCAGTTTGGCGGGGCCTGGGCATCTGTTCTTC CASSLAGPGHLFF
TRBJ2-4 TRBD2 many TRBV20-1 TGCAGTTTGGAGCGGGGAGCCAAAAACATTCAGTACTTC CSLERGAKNIQYF
TRBJ2-2 . many TRBV28 TGTGCCAGCACCCCTCCGTTTCCCGGGGAGCTGTTTTTT CASTPPFPGELFF
TRBJ2-2 TRBD1 few TRBV6-5 TGTGCCAGCAGTTCAGGGGGCCGGACCGGGGAGCTGTTTTTT CASSSGGRTGELFF
TRBJ2-2 . many TRBV12-3/TRBV12-4 TGTGCCAGCAGTGAAGGGAACCGGGAGCTGTTTTTT CASSEGNRELFF
TRBJ2-7 TRBD1 many TRBV5-1 TGCGCCAGCAGCTTGGCGGGACAGGGACCCTACGAGCAGTACTTC CASSLAGQGPYEQYF
TRBJ2-7 TRBD1 . TRBV4-1 TGCGCCAGCAGCCAGTCGGGACAGGGCGGCTACGAGCAGTACTTC CASSQSGQGGYEQYF
TRBJ1-4 . . TRBV27 TGTGCCAGCAGTCCATTGGATGACGAGGGCGCAACTAATGAAAAACTGTTTTTT CASSPLDDEGATNEKLFF
TRBJ2-2 . many TRBV27 TGTGCCAGCAGTTTGTTGGCAGGGCCCGGGGAGCTGTTTTTT CASSLLAGPGELFF
TRBJ2-3 . many TRBV28 TGTGCCAGCAGTCTCGCGGGGGCCCGAGATACGCAGTATTTT CASSLAGARDTQYF
TRBJ2-2 . many TRBV10-2 TGCGCCAGCAGGGGGACCACAGGGGAGCTGTTTTTT CASRGTTGELFF
TRBJ2-3 . few TRBV20-1 TGCAGTGCTAGAGAGGGTAGGCCCACAGATACGCAGTATTTT CSAREGRPTDTQYF
TRBJ2-5 TRBD2 . TRBV7-8 TGTGCCAGCCTAGCAGGACTAGCGGGGGCCCAAGAGACCCAGTACTTC CASLAGLAGAQETQYF
TRBJ2-1 TRBD2 . TRBV29-1 TGCAGCGTTGCACTAGCGGATAGAATCTCGTACAATGAGCAGTTCTTC CSVALADRISYNEQFF
TRBJ2-2 TRBD1 many TRBV7-8 TGTGCCAGCAGCTTACAAGGGGGCGCGACCGGGGAGCTGTTTTTT CASSLQGGATGELFF
TRBJ2-3 TRBD2 medium-sized TRBV6-5 TGTGCCAGCAGTAAGAGACTAGCGGGAGCCTATAGAGATACGCAGTATTTT CASSKRLAGAYRDTQYF
TRBJ2-1 . medium-sized TRBV29-1 TGCAGCGTTCTACTGGGGACCTACAATGAGCAGTTCTTC CSVLLGTYNEQFF
TRBJ2-7 . many TRBV7-2 TGTGCCAGCAGCTTCGACCGGGGAACCTACGAGCAGTACTTC CASSFDRGTYEQYF
TRBJ2-3 . many TRBV6-5 TGTGCCAGCAGCCCCGGGCGGGGATTCACAGATACGCAGTATTTT CASSPGRGFTDTQYF
TRBJ2-7 . many TRBV20-1 TGCAGTGCTAGAGATCGGGTAGCTGTCTACGAGCAGTACTTC CSARDRVAVYEQYF
TRBJ2-3 . . TRBV14 TGTGCCAGCTCGCCCGGCCAAAATACGCAGTATTTT CASSPGQNTQYF
TRBJ1-6 . few TRBV4-1 TGCGCCAGCAGCCAAGGCGACGGGGCTTCGGCACCCCTCCACTTT CASSQGDGASAPLHF
TRBJ2-7 . many TRBV6-2/TRBV6-3 TGTGCCAGCAGAGGAGCGGCAAGGGCAATATACGAGCAGTACTTC CASRGAARAIYEQYF
TRBJ2-1 TRBD2 . TRBV6-5 TGTGCCAGCAGTTACAGCGGGGGATACCACAATGAGCAGTTCTTC CASSYSGGYHNEQFF
TRBJ2-7 . few TRBV5-5 TGTGCCAGCAGCTTGGTCGGCTACGAGCAGTACTTC CASSLVGYEQYF
TRBJ2-7 TRBD2 . TRBV7-8 TGTGCCAGCAGCTTAGCGTCGGGACTAGCGGGCGAGCAGTACTTC CASSLASGLAGEQYF
TRBJ2-3 . many TRBV11-1 TGTGCCAGCAGCTCTACTACCGGGACAACCACAGATACGCAGTATTTT CASSSTTGTTTDTQYF
TRBJ2-1 TRBD1 few TRBV7-2 TGTGCCAGCAGCTCCCGACAGGGCTACAATGAGCAGTTCTTC CASSSRQGYNEQFF
TRBJ2-5 . . TRBV11-3 TGTGCCAGCAGCTTAGATGGGATTGGGACCCAGTACTTC CASSLDGIGTQYF
TRBJ2-3 TRBD1 many TRBV7-3 TGTGCCAGCAGCTTACAGGGGGTGAGCACAGATACGCAGTATTTT CASSLQGVSTDTQYF
TRBJ1-1 TRBD1 . TRBV10-3 TGTGCCATCAGTGTGAGGGCAGGGGGTGAAGCTTTCTTT CAISVRAGGEAFF
TRBJ2-3 . many TRBV20-1 TGCAGTGCCCCCGGGCGGGGGCAAGCAGATACGCAGTATTTT CSAPGRGQADTQYF
TRBJ2-3 TRBD1 many TRBV5-4 TGTGCCAGCAGCTTGCCGGGACAGGGGTGGGATACGCAGTATTTT CASSLPGQGWDTQYF
TRBJ1-1 . . TRBV3-1 TGTGCCAGCAGCCAAGCCAGGGGACTGAACACTGAAGCTTTCTTT CASSQARGLNTEAFF
TRBJ2-2 TRBD2 many TRBV5-1 TGCGCCAGCAGCTTGAAAGCGGGGAGCCGTATCACCGGGGAGCTGTTTTTT CASSLKAGSRITGELFF
TRBJ2-5 TRBD2 . TRBV28 TGTGCCAGCAGTTTCCTCGGACTAGCAGGCCAAGAGACCCAGTACTTC CASSFLGLAGQETQYF
TRBJ2-3 . many TRBV7-6 TGTGCCAGCAGCTTAGTTCAGGCTGTAGATACGCAGTATTTT CASSLVQAVDTQYF
TRBJ2-5 TRBD1 many TRBV28 TGTGCCAGCAGTGGCCTGCTGGGACAGGGGGAAGAGACCCAGTACTTC CASSGLLGQGEETQYF
TRBJ2-7 . many TRBV18 TGTGCCAGCTCACCTCGACAGGACTACGAGCAGTACTTC CASSPRQDYEQYF
TRBJ2-3 TRBD1 many TRBV7-8 TGTGCCAGCAGCAGGGACAGGAGGGTGGATACGCAGTATTTT CASSRDRRVDTQYF